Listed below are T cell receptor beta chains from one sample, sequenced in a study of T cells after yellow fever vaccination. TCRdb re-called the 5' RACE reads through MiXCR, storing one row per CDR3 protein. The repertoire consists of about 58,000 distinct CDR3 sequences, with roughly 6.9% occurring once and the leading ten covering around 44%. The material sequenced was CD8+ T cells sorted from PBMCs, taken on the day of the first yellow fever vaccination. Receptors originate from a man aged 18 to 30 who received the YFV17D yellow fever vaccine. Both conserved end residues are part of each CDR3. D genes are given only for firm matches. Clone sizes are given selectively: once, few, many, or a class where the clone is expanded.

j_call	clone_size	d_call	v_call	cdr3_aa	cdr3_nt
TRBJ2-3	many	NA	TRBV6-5	CASSYGRISTDTQYF	TGTGCCAGCAGTTACGGTAGAATTAGCACAGATACGCAGTATTTT
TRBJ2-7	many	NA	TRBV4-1	CASSSRDLDSYEQYF	TGCGCCAGCAGCTCCCGAGACCTCGACAGCTACGAGCAGTACTTC
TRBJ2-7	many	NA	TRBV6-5	CASSYSTGEPYEQYF	TGTGCCAGCAGTTACTCGACCGGGGAACCCTACGAGCAGTACTTC
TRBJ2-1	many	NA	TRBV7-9	CASSHRQENEQFF	TGTGCCAGCAGCCACCGACAGGAAAATGAGCAGTTCTTC
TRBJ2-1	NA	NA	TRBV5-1	CASSLPRIGQGHNEQFF	TGCGCCAGCAGCTTGCCCCGCATCGGGCAGGGGCACAATGAGCAGTTCTTC
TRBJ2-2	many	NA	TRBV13	CASSLAGTNGELFF	TGTGCCAGCAGCTTAGCAGGGACCAACGGGGAGCTGTTTTTT
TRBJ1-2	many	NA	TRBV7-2	CASSWGTGYGYTF	TGTGCCAGCAGCTGGGGAACAGGGTATGGCTACACCTTC
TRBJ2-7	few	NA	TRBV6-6	CASSYGQDEQYF	TGTGCCAGCAGTTACGGTCAGGACGAGCAGTACTTC
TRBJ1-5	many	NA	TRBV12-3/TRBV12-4	CASNLGARGNQPQHF	TGTGCCAGCAACCTAGGGGCGAGGGGCAATCAGCCCCAGCATTTT
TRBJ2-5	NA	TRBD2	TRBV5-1	CASGFGGGRQETQYF	TGCGCCAGCGGTTTCGGGGGGGGGAGACAAGAGACCCAGTACTTC
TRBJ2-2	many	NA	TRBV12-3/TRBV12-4	CASSQGVAGELFF	TGTGCCAGCAGCCAAGGCGTTGCCGGGGAGCTGTTTTTT
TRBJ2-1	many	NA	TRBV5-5	CASSLEGTGTSSYNEQFF	TGTGCCAGCAGCCTTGAGGGCACAGGGACCAGCTCCTACAATGAGCAGTTCTTC
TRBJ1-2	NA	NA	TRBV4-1	CASSQVEHYGYTF	TGCGCCAGCAGCCAAGTCGAGCACTATGGCTACACCTTC
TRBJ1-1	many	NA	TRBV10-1	CASRLSGNTEAFF	TGCGCCAGCAGATTGTCAGGGAACACTGAAGCTTTCTTT
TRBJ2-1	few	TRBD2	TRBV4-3	CASSQLVAGDPYNEQFF	TGCGCCAGCAGCCAATTAGTAGCGGGGGACCCTTACAATGAGCAGTTCTTC
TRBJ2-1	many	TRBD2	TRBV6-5	CASSLTGTSGISGNEQFF	TGTGCCAGCAGCCTAACCGGGACTAGCGGGATATCGGGCAATGAGCAGTTCTTC
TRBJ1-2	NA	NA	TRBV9	CASSPTGTSNYGYTF	TGTGCCAGCAGCCCGACCGGGACATCTAACTATGGCTACACCTTC
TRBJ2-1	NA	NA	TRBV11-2	CASSFFLQSYEQFF	TGTGCCAGCAGCTTTTTTTTACAGAGCTACGAGCAGTTCTTC
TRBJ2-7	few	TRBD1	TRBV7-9	CASSTGAAYEQYF	TGTGCCAGCAGCACAGGGGCGGCCTACGAGCAGTACTTC
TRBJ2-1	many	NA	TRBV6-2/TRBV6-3	CASSFSGTLSYNEQFF	TGTGCCAGCAGTTTCTCCGGGACTCTCTCCTACAATGAGCAGTTCTTC
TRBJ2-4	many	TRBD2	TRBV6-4	CASRGLAENIQYF	TGTGCCAGCAGGGGACTAGCGGAAAACATTCAGTACTTC
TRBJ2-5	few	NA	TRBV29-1	CSARGTQETQYF	TGCAGCGCACGGGGTACCCAAGAGACCCAGTACTTC
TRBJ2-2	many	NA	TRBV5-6	CASSLPVGTPRTGELFF	TGTGCCAGCAGTCTCCCCGTCGGGACTCCCAGAACCGGGGAGCTGTTTTTT
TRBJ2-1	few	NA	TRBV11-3	CASSLRGMGSYNEQFF	TGTGCCAGCAGCTTGAGGGGAATGGGCTCCTACAATGAGCAGTTCTTC
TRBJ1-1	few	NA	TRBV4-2	CASSQDGEGAMNTEAFF	TGTGCCAGCAGCCAAGATGGGGAAGGGGCGATGAACACTGAAGCTTTCTTT
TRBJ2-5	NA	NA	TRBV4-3	CASSQDLRGSLAETQYF	TGCGCCAGCAGCCAAGATCTCCGGGGGAGCCTTGCAGAGACCCAGTACTTC
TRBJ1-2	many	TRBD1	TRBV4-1	CASSQDTGGHGYTF	TGCGCCAGCAGCCAAGATACAGGGGGCCATGGCTACACCTTC
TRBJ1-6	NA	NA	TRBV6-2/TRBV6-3	CASSFVGDSYNSPLHF	TGTGCCAGCAGTTTCGTCGGTGACTCCTATAATTCACCCCTCCACTTT
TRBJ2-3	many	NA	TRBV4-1	CASSQFVADTQYF	TGCGCCAGCAGCCAATTTGTCGCAGATACGCAGTATTTT
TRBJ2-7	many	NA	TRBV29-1	CSVEVGGSYEQYF	TGCAGCGTTGAAGTGGGGGGCTCCTACGAGCAGTACTTC
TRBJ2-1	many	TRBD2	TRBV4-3	CASSQGTSGSWGQFF	TGCGCCAGCAGCCAAGGGACTAGCGGGTCCTGGGGGCAGTTCTTC
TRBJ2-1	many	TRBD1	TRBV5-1	CASSPGQGFDEQFF	TGCGCCAGCAGCCCCGGACAGGGGTTCGATGAGCAGTTCTTC
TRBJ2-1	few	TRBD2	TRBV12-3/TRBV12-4	CASSDSGGDYNEQFF	TGTGCCAGCAGTGATAGCGGGGGGGACTACAATGAGCAGTTCTTC
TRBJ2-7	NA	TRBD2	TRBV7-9	CASSSSGEAYEQYF	TGTGCCAGCAGCTCTAGCGGGGAAGCCTACGAGCAGTACTTC
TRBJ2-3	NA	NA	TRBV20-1	CSATRVFRTDTQYF	TGCAGTGCTACTAGGGTGTTTCGCACAGATACGCAGTATTTT
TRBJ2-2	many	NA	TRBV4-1	CASSLPGELFF	TGCGCCAGCAGCCTCCCTGGGGAGCTGTTTTTT
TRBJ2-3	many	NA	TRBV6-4	CASSVRASTDTQYF	TGTGCCAGCAGTGTCCGCGCGAGCACAGATACGCAGTATTTT
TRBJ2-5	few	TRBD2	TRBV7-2	CASRGRGSFQTQYF	TGTGCCAGCAGAGGGCGCGGGAGCTTCCAGACCCAGTACTTC
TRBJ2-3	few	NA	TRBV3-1	CASSQGWGTGTDTQYF	TGTGCCAGCAGCCAAGGATGGGGAACAGGCACAGATACGCAGTATTTT
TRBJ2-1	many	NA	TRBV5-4	CASAMGTGNEQFF	TGTGCCAGTGCTATGGGCACAGGTAATGAGCAGTTCTTC
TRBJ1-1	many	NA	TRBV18	CASSPPLGPNTEAFF	TGTGCCAGCTCACCACCGCTAGGGCCCAACACTGAAGCTTTCTTT
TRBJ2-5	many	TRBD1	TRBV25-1	CASTLDRGQETQYF	TGTGCCAGCACCCTCGACAGGGGGCAGGAGACCCAGTACTTC
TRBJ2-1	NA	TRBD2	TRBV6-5	CASCYREGLAVCNEQFF	TGTGCCAGCTGTTATCGAGAGGGACTAGCGGTCTGTAATGAGCAGTTCTTC
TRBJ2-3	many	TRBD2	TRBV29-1	CSVLLAGGPTDTQYF	TGCAGCGTGCTACTAGCGGGGGGGCCGACAGATACGCAGTATTTT
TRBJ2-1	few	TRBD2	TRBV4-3	CASSQEWTSREGQFF	TGCGCCAGCAGCCAAGAATGGACTAGCCGGGAGGGCCAGTTCTTC